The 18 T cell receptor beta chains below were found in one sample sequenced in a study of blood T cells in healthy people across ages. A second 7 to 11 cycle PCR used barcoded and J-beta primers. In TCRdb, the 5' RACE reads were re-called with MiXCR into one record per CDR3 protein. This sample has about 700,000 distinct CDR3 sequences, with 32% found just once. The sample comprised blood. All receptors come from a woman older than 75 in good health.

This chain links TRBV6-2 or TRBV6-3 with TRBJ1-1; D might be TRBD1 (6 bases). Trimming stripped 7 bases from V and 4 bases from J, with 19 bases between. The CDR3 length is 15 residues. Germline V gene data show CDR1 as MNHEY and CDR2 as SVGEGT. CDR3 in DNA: TGTGCCAGCATTTTACAGGGCGTCGGGAGCACTGAAGCTTTCTTT. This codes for CASILQGVGSTEAFF.

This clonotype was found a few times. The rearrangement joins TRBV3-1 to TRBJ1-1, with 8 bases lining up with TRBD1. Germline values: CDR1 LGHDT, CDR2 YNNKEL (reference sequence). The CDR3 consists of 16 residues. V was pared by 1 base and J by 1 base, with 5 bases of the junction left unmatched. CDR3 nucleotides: TGTGCCAGCAGCCAAGTATGGACAGGGAGGAACACTGAAGCTTTCTTT. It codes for CASSQVWTGRNTEAFF. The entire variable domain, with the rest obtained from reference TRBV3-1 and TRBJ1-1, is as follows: DTAVSQTPKYLVTQMGNDKSIKCEQNLGHDTMYWYKQDSKKFLKIMFSYNNKELIINETVPNRFSPKSPDKAHLNLHINSLELGDSAVYFCASSQVWTGRNTEAFFGQGTRLTVV.

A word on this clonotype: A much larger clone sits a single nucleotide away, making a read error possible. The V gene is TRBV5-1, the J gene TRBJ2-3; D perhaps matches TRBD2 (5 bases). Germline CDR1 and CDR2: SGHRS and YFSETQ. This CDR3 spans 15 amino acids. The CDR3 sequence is CASSPSGLSADAQYF. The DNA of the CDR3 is TGCGCCAGCAGCCCCTCGGGGTTATCCGCAGATGCGCAGTATTTT.

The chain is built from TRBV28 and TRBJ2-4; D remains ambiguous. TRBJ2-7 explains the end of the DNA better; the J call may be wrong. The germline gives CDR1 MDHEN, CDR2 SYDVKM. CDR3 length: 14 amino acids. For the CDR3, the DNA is TGTGCCAGCAGCTTGTTGGGCAAGGGTTACGAGCAGTACTTC. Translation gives CASSLLGKGYEQYF.

For the CDR3, the DNA is TGTGCCAGTAGTTCACAGGTGGTTCAGCCCCAGCATTTT. Translated: CASSSQVVQPQHF. The chain is built from TRBV19 and TRBJ1-5, with D possibly being TRBD1 (5 bases). The CDR3 is 13 residues long. V was cut by 5 bases and J by 6 bases, with 11 bases left in between. From germline, CDR1 is LNHDA and CDR2 SQIVND (reference sequence).

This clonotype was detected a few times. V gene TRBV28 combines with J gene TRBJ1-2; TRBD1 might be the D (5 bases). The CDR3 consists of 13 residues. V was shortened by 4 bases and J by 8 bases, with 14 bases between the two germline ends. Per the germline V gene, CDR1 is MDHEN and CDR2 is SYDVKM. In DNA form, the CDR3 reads TGTGCCAGCAGTTCGGGACTCTACTGGGGCTACACCTTC. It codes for CASSSGLYWGYTF.

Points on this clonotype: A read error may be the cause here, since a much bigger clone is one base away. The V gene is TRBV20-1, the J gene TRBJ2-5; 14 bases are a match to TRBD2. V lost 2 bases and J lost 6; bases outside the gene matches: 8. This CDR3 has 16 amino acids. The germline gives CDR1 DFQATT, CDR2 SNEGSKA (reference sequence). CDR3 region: CSARTTSGGAGKTQYF. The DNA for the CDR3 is TGCAGTGCTAGAACGACTAGCGGGGGGGCCGGGAAGACCCAGTACTTC.

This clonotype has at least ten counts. The DNA for the CDR3 is TGTGCCAGCAGCTCCGACCCGGGACTAGCAGCCAAAAACATTCAGTACTTC. Protein product: CASSSDPGLAAKNIQYF. The chain is built from TRBV7-9 and TRBJ2-4; 9 nucleotides match TRBD2. Looked up from germline, CDR1 is SEHNR and CDR2 is FQNEAQ (reference sequence). The trim removed 4 bases at V and 0 bases at J, leaving 7 bases unmatched. This CDR3 spans 17 amino acids. The full variable domain, completed using reference TRBV7-9 and TRBJ2-4, is DTGVSQNPRHKITKRGQNVTFRCDPISEHNRLYWYRQTLGQGPEFLTYFQNEAQLEKSRLLSDRFSAERPKGSFSTLEIQRTEQGDSAMYLCASSSDPGLAAKNIQYFGAGTRLSVL.

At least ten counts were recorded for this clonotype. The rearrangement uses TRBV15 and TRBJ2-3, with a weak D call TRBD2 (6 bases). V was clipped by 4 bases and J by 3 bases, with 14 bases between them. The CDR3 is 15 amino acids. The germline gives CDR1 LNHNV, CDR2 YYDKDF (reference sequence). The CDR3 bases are TGTGCCACCAGCACCAGGCAGCGGGCAACAGATACGCAGTATTTT. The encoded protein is CATSTRQRATDTQYF.

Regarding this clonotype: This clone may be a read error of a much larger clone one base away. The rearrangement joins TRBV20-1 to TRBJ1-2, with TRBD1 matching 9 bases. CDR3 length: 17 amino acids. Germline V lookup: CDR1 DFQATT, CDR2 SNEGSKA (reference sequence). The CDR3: CSARGGQGRLTNYGYNF. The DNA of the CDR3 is TGCAGTGCTAGAGGAGGACAGGGGAGGTTAACTAACTATGGCTACAACTTC.

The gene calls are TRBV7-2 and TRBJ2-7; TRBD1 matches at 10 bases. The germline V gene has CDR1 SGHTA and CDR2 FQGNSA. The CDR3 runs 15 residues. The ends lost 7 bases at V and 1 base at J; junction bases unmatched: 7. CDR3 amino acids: CASTPGQGNSYEQYF. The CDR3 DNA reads TGTGCCAGCACCCCGGGACAGGGGAATTCCTACGAGCAGTACTTC.

The DNA of the CDR3 is TGCAGTGCTCCGAGACGGGGCCACTATGGCTACACCTTC. This codes for CSAPRRGHYGYTF. This rearrangement joins TRBV20-1 to TRBJ1-2; D possibly corresponds to TRBD1 (5 bases). The CDR3 sequence is 13 residues long. Trimming removed 5 bases at V and 3 bases at J, with 13 bases between. Germline V gene data show CDR1 as DFQATT and CDR2 as SNEGSKA (reference sequence).

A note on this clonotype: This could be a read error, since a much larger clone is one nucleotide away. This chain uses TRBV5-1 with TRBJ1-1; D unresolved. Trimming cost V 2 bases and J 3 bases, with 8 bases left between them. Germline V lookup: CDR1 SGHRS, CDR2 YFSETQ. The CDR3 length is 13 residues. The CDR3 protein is CASSFYQDTEAFF. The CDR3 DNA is TGCGCCAGCAGCTTCTACCAGGACACTGAAGCTTTCTTT.

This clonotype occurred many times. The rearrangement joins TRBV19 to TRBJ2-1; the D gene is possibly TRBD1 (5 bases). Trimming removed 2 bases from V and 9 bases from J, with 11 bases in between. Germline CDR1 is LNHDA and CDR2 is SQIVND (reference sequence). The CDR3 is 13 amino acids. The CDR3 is CASSIQGRGEQFF. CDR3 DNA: TGTGCCAGTAGTATACAGGGTAGAGGTGAGCAGTTCTTC. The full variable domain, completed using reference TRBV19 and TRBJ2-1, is DGGITQSPKYLFRKEGQNVTLSCEQNLNHDAMYWYRQDPGQGLRLIYYSQIVNDFQKGDIAEGYSVSREKKESFPLTVTSAQKNPTAFYLCASSIQGRGEQFFGPGTRLTVL.

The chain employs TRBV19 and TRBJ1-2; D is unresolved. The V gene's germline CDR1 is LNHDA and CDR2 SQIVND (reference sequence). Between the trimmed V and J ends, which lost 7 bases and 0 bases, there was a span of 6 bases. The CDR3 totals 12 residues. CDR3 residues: CASTTANYGYTF. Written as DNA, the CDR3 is TGTGCCAGTACTACAGCTAACTATGGCTACACCTTC.

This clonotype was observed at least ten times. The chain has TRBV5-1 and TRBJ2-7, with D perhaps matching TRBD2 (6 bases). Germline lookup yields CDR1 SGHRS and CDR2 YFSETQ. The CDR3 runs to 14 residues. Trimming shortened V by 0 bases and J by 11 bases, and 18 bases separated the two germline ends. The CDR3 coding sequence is TGCGCCAGCAGCTTGGTCCCGGGGACCTCGGGGGAGTACTTC. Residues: CASSLVPGTSGEYF. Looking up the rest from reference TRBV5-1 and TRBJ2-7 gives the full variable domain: KAGVTQTPRYLIKTRGQQVTLSCSPISGHRSVSWYQQTPGQGLQFLFEYFSETQRNKGNFPGRFSGRQFSNSRSEMNVSTLELGDSALYLCASSLVPGTSGEYFGPGTRLTVT.

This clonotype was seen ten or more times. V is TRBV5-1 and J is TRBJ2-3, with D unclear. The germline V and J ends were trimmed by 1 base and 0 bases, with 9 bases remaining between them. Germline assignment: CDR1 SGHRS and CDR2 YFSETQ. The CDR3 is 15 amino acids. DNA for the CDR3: TGCGCCAGCAGCTTGAGCCCGGGTAGCACAGATACGCAGTATTTT. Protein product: CASSLSPGSTDTQYF. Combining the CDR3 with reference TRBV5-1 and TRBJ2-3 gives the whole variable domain KAGVTQTPRYLIKTRGQQVTLSCSPISGHRSVSWYQQTPGQGLQFLFEYFSETQRNKGNFPGRFSGRQFSNSRSEMNVSTLELGDSALYLCASSLSPGSTDTQYFGPGTRLTVL.

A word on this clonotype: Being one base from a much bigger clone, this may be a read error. The CDR3 DNA sequence: TGTGCCTGGACACGGGCAGCCTATGGCTACACCTTC. Amino acids: CAWTRAAYGYTF. This chain joins TRBV30 and TRBJ1-2, with no clear D. Trimming left V 4 bases short and J 4 bases short, with 10 bases between. The CDR3 loop spans 12 amino acids. Germline V gene data show CDR1 as GTSNPN and CDR2 as SVGIG (reference sequence).